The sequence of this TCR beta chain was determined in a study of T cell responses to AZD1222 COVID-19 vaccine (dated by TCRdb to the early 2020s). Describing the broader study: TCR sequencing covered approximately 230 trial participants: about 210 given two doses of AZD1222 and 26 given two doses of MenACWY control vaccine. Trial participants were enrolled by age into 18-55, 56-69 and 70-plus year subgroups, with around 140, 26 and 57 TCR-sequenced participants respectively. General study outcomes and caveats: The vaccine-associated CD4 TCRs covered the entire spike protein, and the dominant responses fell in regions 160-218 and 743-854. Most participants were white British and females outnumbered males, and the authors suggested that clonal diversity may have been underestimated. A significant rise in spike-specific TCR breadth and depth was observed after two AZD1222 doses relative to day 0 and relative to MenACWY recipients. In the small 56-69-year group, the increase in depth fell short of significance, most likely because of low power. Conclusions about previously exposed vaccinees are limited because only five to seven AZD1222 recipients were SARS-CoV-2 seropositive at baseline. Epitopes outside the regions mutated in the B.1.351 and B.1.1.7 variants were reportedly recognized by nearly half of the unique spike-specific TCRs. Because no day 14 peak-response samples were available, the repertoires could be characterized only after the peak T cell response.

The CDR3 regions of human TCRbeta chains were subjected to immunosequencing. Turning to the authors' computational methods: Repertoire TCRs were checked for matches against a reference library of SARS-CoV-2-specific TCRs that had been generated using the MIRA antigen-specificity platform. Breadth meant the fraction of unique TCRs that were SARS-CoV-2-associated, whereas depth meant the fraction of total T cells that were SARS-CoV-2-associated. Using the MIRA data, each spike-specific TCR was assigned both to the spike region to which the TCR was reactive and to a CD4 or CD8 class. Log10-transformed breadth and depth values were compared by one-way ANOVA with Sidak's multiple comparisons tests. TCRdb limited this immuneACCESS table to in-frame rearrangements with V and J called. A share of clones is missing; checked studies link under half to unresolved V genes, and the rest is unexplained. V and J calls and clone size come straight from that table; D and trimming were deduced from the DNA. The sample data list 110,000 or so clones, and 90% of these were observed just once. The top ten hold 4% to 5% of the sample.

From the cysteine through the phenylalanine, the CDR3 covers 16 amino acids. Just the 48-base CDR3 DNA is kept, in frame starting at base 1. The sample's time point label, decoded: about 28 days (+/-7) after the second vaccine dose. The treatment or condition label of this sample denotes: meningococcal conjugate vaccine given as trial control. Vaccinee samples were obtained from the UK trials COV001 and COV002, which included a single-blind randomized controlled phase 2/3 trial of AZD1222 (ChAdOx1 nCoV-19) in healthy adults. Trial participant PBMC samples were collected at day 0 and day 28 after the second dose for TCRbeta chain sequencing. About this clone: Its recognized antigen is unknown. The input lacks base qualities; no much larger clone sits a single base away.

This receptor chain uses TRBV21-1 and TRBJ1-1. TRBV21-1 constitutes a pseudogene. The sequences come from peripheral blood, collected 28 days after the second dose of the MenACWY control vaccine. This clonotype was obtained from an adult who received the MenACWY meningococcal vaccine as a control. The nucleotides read TGTGCCAGCAGCAAAGGACTAGGTGGGGTGAACACTGAAGCTTTCTTT. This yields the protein CASSKGLGGVNTEAFF.